The rows below give T cell receptor beta chains drawn from one sample of a study of blood T cell repertoires in COVID-19. Profiled with immunoSEQ multiplex PCR; TCRdb holds only in-frame clones, not every one. In the table there are roughly 200,000 clones, 70% to 80% of which are singletons. Specimen: peripheral blood. These receptors all stem from a woman in her thirties or forties with COVID-19, enrolled during active disease. Both conserved end residues are part of each CDR3. Fields, in order: V gene, D gene, J gene, clone size, CDR3 DNA, CDR3 protein. D genes are given only for firm matches. Expanded clones get a size class; other rows say once, few or many, or leave the size out.

v_gene: TRBV7-9; d_gene: TRBD2; j_gene: TRBJ2-2; abundance: -; CDR3nt: TGTGCCAGCTCGCCCGGGACTAGCGGCTCATTAGGGGAGCTGTTTTTT; CDR3aa: CASSPGTSGSLGELFF
v_gene: TRBV27; d_gene: -; j_gene: TRBJ1-3; abundance: -; CDR3nt: TGTGCCAGCAGTTTATCGGGGGCGCGAGGAAACACCATATATTTT; CDR3aa: CASSLSGARGNTIYF
v_gene: TRBV11-2; d_gene: TRBD1; j_gene: TRBJ2-7; abundance: many; CDR3nt: TGTGCCAGCAGCCCTATAAAGTACAGGGGGCCCTACGAGCAGTACTTC; CDR3aa: CASSPIKYRGPYEQYF
v_gene: TRBV5-1; d_gene: TRBD2; j_gene: TRBJ2-1; abundance: -; CDR3nt: TGCGCCAGCAGCTTGGAACTAGCGGGAAATGAGCAGTTCTTC; CDR3aa: CASSLELAGNEQFF
v_gene: TRBV9; d_gene: -; j_gene: TRBJ2-1; abundance: -; CDR3nt: TGTGCCAGCAGCGTAGGAACTCCCAACGACAATGAGCAGTTCTTC; CDR3aa: CASSVGTPNDNEQFF
v_gene: TRBV2; d_gene: -; j_gene: TRBJ1-5; abundance: -; CDR3nt: TGTGCCACATCCGAATTGGCCTCAGGCAATCAGCCCCAGCATTTT; CDR3aa: CATSELASGNQPQHF
v_gene: TRBV14; d_gene: TRBD2; j_gene: TRBJ2-1; abundance: -; CDR3nt: TGTGCCAGCAGCCAAGGCGTACTAGCGGGAGGGGGGGGACGATATGAGCAGTTCTTC; CDR3aa: CASSQGVLAGGGGRYEQFF
v_gene: TRBV7-7; d_gene: TRBD2; j_gene: TRBJ2-5; abundance: -; CDR3nt: TGTGCCAGCAGCCTGAGCGGGAGAGAGACCCAGTACTTC; CDR3aa: CASSLSGRETQYF
v_gene: TRBV6-5; d_gene: TRBD1; j_gene: TRBJ2-7; abundance: -; CDR3nt: TGTGCCAGCAGTCAGAGTTGGACAGGTCGTGAGCAGTACTTC; CDR3aa: CASSQSWTGREQYF
v_gene: TRBV29-1; d_gene: TRBD1; j_gene: TRBJ1-2; abundance: -; CDR3nt: TGCAGCGTTGAAAAGGAGACAGGGGGTAATGGCTACACCTTC; CDR3aa: CSVEKETGGNGYTF
v_gene: TRBV27; d_gene: -; j_gene: TRBJ1-1; abundance: -; CDR3nt: TGTGCCAGCAGTTTAGAGCGGGGCACTGAAGCTTTCTTT; CDR3aa: CASSLERGTEAFF
v_gene: TRBV7-9; d_gene: TRBD1; j_gene: TRBJ1-1; abundance: -; CDR3nt: TGTGCCAGCAGCCCCGGACAGGGCGGAACTGAAGCTTTCTTT; CDR3aa: CASSPGQGGTEAFF
v_gene: TRBV12-5; d_gene: TRBD2; j_gene: TRBJ2-5; abundance: -; CDR3nt: TGTGCTAGTGGTTTGACTAGCGTTCAAGAGACCCAGTACTTC; CDR3aa: CASGLTSVQETQYF
v_gene: TRBV4-3; d_gene: TRBD1; j_gene: TRBJ2-7; abundance: -; CDR3nt: TGCGCCAGCAGCCTTGGGACAGGGGGCACCTACGAGCAGTACTTC; CDR3aa: CASSLGTGGTYEQYF
v_gene: TRBV7-9; d_gene: TRBD2; j_gene: TRBJ2-7; abundance: -; CDR3nt: TGTGCCAGCAGCCCAAGTAGCGGGAGGGCCGAATACGAGCAGTACTTC; CDR3aa: CASSPSSGRAEYEQYF
v_gene: TRBV27; d_gene: -; j_gene: TRBJ2-1; abundance: -; CDR3nt: TGTGCCAGCAGTTTATTGGGGATTAGGAGGTCGTCCTACAATGAGCAGTTCTTC; CDR3aa: CASSLLGIRRSSYNEQFF
v_gene: TRBV25-1; d_gene: -; j_gene: TRBJ1-3; abundance: few; CDR3nt: TGTGCCAGCACGGAGGGGCGAAGCACCATATATTTT; CDR3aa: CASTEGRSTIYF
v_gene: TRBV5-1; d_gene: -; j_gene: TRBJ2-5; abundance: -; CDR3nt: TGCGCCAGCAGCCCTCAAGGACAGATGCCCGAGACCCAGTACTTC; CDR3aa: CASSPQGQMPETQYF
v_gene: TRBV5-1; d_gene: -; j_gene: TRBJ2-1; abundance: -; CDR3nt: TGCGCCAGCAGCTTGGGACAGGCCCCAAACAATGAGCAGTTCTTC; CDR3aa: CASSLGQAPNNEQFF
v_gene: TRBV5-6; d_gene: -; j_gene: TRBJ1-2; abundance: -; CDR3nt: TGTGCCAGCAGCCTTGGACAGAACGTCTATGGCTACACCTTC; CDR3aa: CASSLGQNVYGYTF
v_gene: TRBV19; d_gene: TRBD1; j_gene: TRBJ2-5; abundance: -; CDR3nt: TGTGCCAGTAGCGACAGGGTACAAGAGACCCAGTACTTC; CDR3aa: CASSDRVQETQYF
v_gene: TRBV6-5; d_gene: -; j_gene: TRBJ1-2; abundance: -; CDR3nt: TGTGCCAGCGGCAGATATGGCTACACCTTC; CDR3aa: CASGRYGYTF
v_gene: TRBV7-9; d_gene: -; j_gene: TRBJ1-6; abundance: -; CDR3nt: TGTGCCAGCAGCCGGGGGAGGACAAATTATAATTCACCCCTCCACTTT; CDR3aa: CASSRGRTNYNSPLHF
v_gene: TRBV7-2; d_gene: -; j_gene: TRBJ1-5; abundance: -; CDR3nt: TGTGCCAGCAGCTTAGCCGGGGATCAGCCCCAGCATTTT; CDR3aa: CASSLAGDQPQHF
v_gene: TRBV6-5; d_gene: -; j_gene: TRBJ2-7; abundance: -; CDR3nt: TGTGCCAGCAGTTCCTTCAGGGGCACCTACGAGCAGTACTTC; CDR3aa: CASSSFRGTYEQYF
v_gene: TRBV7-8; d_gene: -; j_gene: TRBJ1-4; abundance: -; CDR3nt: TGTGCCAGCAGCTCTCGACTGGGGAGGGCAACTAATGAAAAACTGTTTTTT; CDR3aa: CASSSRLGRATNEKLFF
v_gene: TRBV7-9; d_gene: -; j_gene: TRBJ1-2; abundance: -; CDR3nt: TGTGCCAGCAGCTATTCCGGGGTAGGGAACTATGGCTACACCTTC; CDR3aa: CASSYSGVGNYGYTF
v_gene: TRBV2; d_gene: TRBD2; j_gene: TRBJ2-1; abundance: -; CDR3nt: TGTGCCAGCAGTTCTAGCGGGAGATACAATGAGCAGTTCTTC; CDR3aa: CASSSSGRYNEQFF
v_gene: TRBV5-1; d_gene: -; j_gene: TRBJ2-3; abundance: -; CDR3nt: TGCGCCAGCAGCTTGGCGGGGGGCCGCACAGATACGCAGTATTTT; CDR3aa: CASSLAGGRTDTQYF
v_gene: TRBV5-1; d_gene: -; j_gene: TRBJ1-5; abundance: once; CDR3nt: TGCGCCAGCAGCTTGGACACCAAACAGCCCCAGCATTTT; CDR3aa: CASSLDTKQPQHF
v_gene: TRBV7-9; d_gene: TRBD1; j_gene: TRBJ1-3; abundance: -; CDR3nt: TGTGCCAGCAGCTTAGGACAGGGGGCCGGAAACACCATATATTTT; CDR3aa: CASSLGQGAGNTIYF
v_gene: TRBV5-1; d_gene: -; j_gene: TRBJ1-1; abundance: -; CDR3nt: TGCGCCAGCAGCATGGCACCGCTCAGTGAAGCTTTCTTT; CDR3aa: CASSMAPLSEAFF
v_gene: TRBV5-6; d_gene: TRBD2; j_gene: TRBJ2-2; abundance: -; CDR3nt: TGTGCCAGCTCTCCGGACAGGGGGACTAGCGGGGCCGGGGAGCTGTTTTTT; CDR3aa: CASSPDRGTSGAGELFF
v_gene: TRBV6-6; d_gene: -; j_gene: TRBJ2-3; abundance: -; CDR3nt: TGTGCCACCAGCTCCCGGACAACCTCTAGCACAGATACGCAGTATTTT; CDR3aa: CATSSRTTSSTDTQYF
v_gene: TRBV6-6; d_gene: TRBD2; j_gene: TRBJ2-7; abundance: -; CDR3nt: TGTGCCAGCAGTCCTAGCGGGTCCTACGAGCAGTACTTC; CDR3aa: CASSPSGSYEQYF
v_gene: TRBV10-2; d_gene: -; j_gene: TRBJ1-1; abundance: once; CDR3nt: TGCGCCAGCAGTCCGGGTCATAGGATCCCTGAAGCTTTCTTT; CDR3aa: CASSPGHRIPEAFF
v_gene: TRBV3-1/TRBV3-2; d_gene: TRBD1; j_gene: TRBJ1-4; abundance: -; CDR3nt: TGTGCCAGCAGCCAAGTTGGGCAGGGGGCACATGAAAAACTGTTTTTT; CDR3aa: CASSQVGQGAHEKLFF
v_gene: TRBV10-3; d_gene: TRBD1; j_gene: TRBJ2-7; abundance: few; CDR3nt: TGTGCCATCAGTGAGAGAGGGGACAGCTACGAGCAGTACTTC; CDR3aa: CAISERGDSYEQYF
v_gene: TRBV4-3; d_gene: -; j_gene: TRBJ2-7; abundance: -; CDR3nt: TGCGCCAGCAGCCAAGATCTCCCCTACGAGCAGTACTTC; CDR3aa: CASSQDLPYEQYF
v_gene: TRBV18; d_gene: -; j_gene: TRBJ1-1; abundance: -; CDR3nt: TGTGCCAGCTCACCTGCGGATTATAACACTGAAGCTTTCTTT; CDR3aa: CASSPADYNTEAFF
v_gene: TRBV3-1/TRBV3-2; d_gene: -; j_gene: TRBJ1-2; abundance: -; CDR3nt: TGTGCCAGCAGCTCACAGGGTTGGGCGGATGGCTACACCTTC; CDR3aa: CASSSQGWADGYTF
v_gene: TRBV7-2; d_gene: -; j_gene: TRBJ2-1; abundance: -; CDR3nt: TGTGCCAGCAGCTTACGCCAGGGAGAGCAGTTCTTC; CDR3aa: CASSLRQGEQFF
v_gene: TRBV19; d_gene: -; j_gene: TRBJ1-1; abundance: -; CDR3nt: TGTGCCAGTAGTCTTGAGGGAGCGGAGAACACTGAAGCTTTCTTT; CDR3aa: CASSLEGAENTEAFF
v_gene: TRBV5-4; d_gene: TRBD1; j_gene: TRBJ1-4; abundance: -; CDR3nt: TGTGCCAGCAGCCGTGACGATGGGACAGCCCTCGAAAAACTGTTTTTT; CDR3aa: CASSRDDGTALEKLFF
v_gene: TRBV5-4; d_gene: -; j_gene: TRBJ1-2; abundance: -; CDR3nt: TGTGCCAGCAGCTTGGGGATCGGAGTGTCGGGGTTATATGGCTACACCTTC; CDR3aa: CASSLGIGVSGLYGYTF
v_gene: TRBV7-9; d_gene: TRBD1; j_gene: TRBJ2-7; abundance: -; CDR3nt: TGTGCCAGCAGCTTAGACGCTCGGGACAGGGGTTGGCAGTACTTC; CDR3aa: CASSLDARDRGWQYF
v_gene: TRBV27; d_gene: -; j_gene: TRBJ2-5; abundance: once; CDR3nt: TGTGCCAGCAGCCTCCAGGGACTTCCTGGTGAGACCCAGTACTTC; CDR3aa: CASSLQGLPGETQYF
v_gene: TRBV6-5; d_gene: TRBD1; j_gene: TRBJ1-2; abundance: -; CDR3nt: TGTGCCAGCAGTTACTCGATAGGACAGGGAAACTATGGCTACACCTTC; CDR3aa: CASSYSIGQGNYGYTF
v_gene: TRBV6-5; d_gene: -; j_gene: TRBJ2-5; abundance: -; CDR3nt: TGTGCCAGCAGTTATGGGCGGGGGCAGACCCAGTACTTC; CDR3aa: CASSYGRGQTQYF
v_gene: TRBV10-3; d_gene: TRBD2; j_gene: TRBJ2-2; abundance: -; CDR3nt: TGTGCCATCACGAGCGGGGCAAAAGAGGGCGGGGAGCTGTTTTTT; CDR3aa: CAITSGAKEGGELFF
v_gene: TRBV5-6; d_gene: -; j_gene: TRBJ1-6; abundance: once; CDR3nt: TGTGCCAGCAGCGTACTCATATCACCCCTCCACTTT; CDR3aa: CASSVLISPLHF
v_gene: TRBV2; d_gene: TRBD1; j_gene: TRBJ2-2; abundance: -; CDR3nt: TGTGCCAGCAGATCCGGGACAGGGGTCGGCGGGGAGCTGTTTTTT; CDR3aa: CASRSGTGVGGELFF
v_gene: TRBV6-1; d_gene: TRBD1; j_gene: TRBJ1-3; abundance: -; CDR3nt: TGTGCCAGCAGTGAATATGGGACAGGGATAGGAAACACCATATATTTT; CDR3aa: CASSEYGTGIGNTIYF
v_gene: TRBV4-3; d_gene: -; j_gene: TRBJ1-2; abundance: -; CDR3nt: TGCGCCAGCAGCCCGGCCGTGACGGGTAACTATGGCTACACCTTC; CDR3aa: CASSPAVTGNYGYTF
v_gene: TRBV7-2; d_gene: TRBD2; j_gene: TRBJ2-3; abundance: -; CDR3nt: TGTGCCAGCAGCTTTGGCGGGGGGGCAGGAGATACGCAGTATTTT; CDR3aa: CASSFGGGAGDTQYF
v_gene: TRBV30; d_gene: TRBD1; j_gene: TRBJ1-4; abundance: -; CDR3nt: TGTGCCTGGAGTGTAAAGGGGGCGGAAAAACTGTTTTTT; CDR3aa: CAWSVKGAEKLFF